Following are 30 T cell receptor beta chains from one sample sequenced in a study of blood T cells in healthy people across ages. Through a sample-barcoded 5' primer and a J-beta primer mix, a second PCR was run for 7 to 11 cycles. TCRdb ran MiXCR on the 5' RACE reads and lists one entry per CDR3 protein. The sample consists of roughly 800,000 distinct CDR3 sequences, roughly 64% of them appearing once. The specimen was blood. These receptors came from a young man in good health.

The chain combines TRBV28 with TRBJ2-7; possibly TRBD1 for D (5 bases). V lost 3 bases and J 1 base, leaving 13 bases between the germline ends. The CDR3 spans 15 residues. Germline V lookup: CDR1 MDHEN, CDR2 SYDVKM. The CDR3 coding sequence is TGTGCCAGCAGTTTGGAAGGGGCCCTATCCTACGAGCAGTACTTC. Protein product: CASSLEGALSYEQYF.

The rearrangement uses TRBV15 and TRBJ2-3; TRBD1 matches 7 bases. The J segment lost 4 bases and the V segment lost 6 bases, leaving 7 bases of the junction unmatched. The CDR3 consists of 14 residues. CDR1 and CDR2 (germline): LNHNV, YYDKDF (reference sequence). The CDR3, as DNA: TGTGCCACCAGTACTAGGGGGCGCGCAGATACGCAGTATTTT. Translating gives CATSTRGRADTQYF.

V usage is TRBV20-1 and J usage is TRBJ2-5; TRBD1 aligns across 8 bases. The germline CDR1 and CDR2 sequences are DFQATT and SNEGSKA (reference sequence). J was trimmed by 3 bases and V by 6 bases; bases with no gene match: 6. This CDR3 is built from 13 residues. The CDR3 spells CSAAGQAKETQYF. The CDR3 DNA follows: TGCAGTGCGGCGGGACAGGCAAAAGAGACCCAGTACTTC.

J is TRBJ1-2 and V is TRBV20-1; D gene uncertain. The V and J ends lost 3 bases and 7 bases respectively, with 15 bases between them. The length of the CDR3 is 13 residues. Per the germline V gene, CDR1 is DFQATT and CDR2 is SNEGSKA (reference sequence). This chain's CDR3 is CSARASGVRGYTF. In DNA form, the CDR3 reads TGCAGTGCTAGGGCCTCCGGGGTTCGTGGCTACACCTTC.

In its sample, this clonotype was seen a few times. The CDR3 spells CASSLQSYTEETQYF. Here the CDR3 DNA reads TGTGCCAGCAGCTTACAGTCCTATACGGAGGAGACCCAGTACTTC. V is TRBV7-2 and J is TRBJ2-5; D is ambiguous. The CDR3 loop spans 15 amino acids. V gave up 2 bases and J gave up 5 bases, with 15 bases separating them. Germline V gene data show CDR1 as SGHTA and CDR2 as FQGNSA.

This clonotype has just a few counts. The chain is built from TRBV29-1 and TRBJ2-1; D may be TRBD2 (5 bases). The CDR3 has 15 amino acids. CDR1 SQVTM and CDR2 ANQGSEA come from the germline V gene. Trimming removed 4 bases at V and 1 base at J, with 14 bases between. For the CDR3, the DNA is TGCAGCGTTGGGGAAGCGGATCAATCCTACAATGAGCAGTTCTTC. It is translated as CSVGEADQSYNEQFF.

The V and J genes are TRBV12-1 and TRBJ1-4; the table's D call of TRBD1 was not tested on the DNA. TRBV12-1 corresponds to a pseudogene. This CDR3 is built from 15 residues. CDR3 DNA: TGTGCCAGCAGCGGCTCCGGGGAACGGGGAGAAAAACTGTTTTTT. This gives the protein CASSGSGERGEKLFF.

The chain joins TRBV12-3 or TRBV12-4 to TRBJ1-2; D possibly corresponds to TRBD1 (5 bases). The CDR3 is 11 amino acids. Trimming stripped 11 bases from V and 6 bases from J, with 13 bases between. The CDR3 DNA reads TGTGCCTCAAGGGCAGGGCATGGCTACACCTTC. Protein product: CASRAGHGYTF.

V is TRBV6-6 and J is TRBJ1-5, with 8 bases fitting TRBD1. J was trimmed by 11 bases and V by 2 bases; bases with no gene match: 5. The CDR3 length is 13 residues. Germline CDR1 and CDR2: MNHNY and SVGAGI (reference sequence). The CDR3 sequence is CASSYPTGEAQHF. CDR3 coding DNA: TGTGCCAGCAGTTACCCGACAGGGGAAGCCCAGCATTTT.

This rearrangement joins TRBV4-1 to TRBJ2-5; 9 positions agree with TRBD2. V was pared by 2 bases and J by 0 bases, with 4 bases of the junction left unmatched. This CDR3 is 16 amino acids long. Per the germline V gene, CDR1 is MGHRA and CDR2 is YSYEKL. The CDR3 loop is CASSQRLAAYQETQYF. The CDR3 region has the DNA TGCGCCAGCAGCCAAAGACTAGCGGCGTACCAAGAGACCCAGTACTTC.

This clonotype was detected a few times. The V call is TRBV7-2, the J call TRBJ2-7, with a tentative D call TRBD2 (5 bases). CDR1 SGHTA and CDR2 FQGNSA come from the germline V gene. Deletions cut 5 bases from V and 7 bases from J, with 21 bases between. The CDR3 runs to 15 residues. The chain's CDR3 is CASSQRYSARLEQYF. The CDR3 coding sequence is TGTGCCAGCAGCCAGCGGTACTCCGCTAGATTGGAGCAGTACTTC. Filled out from reference TRBV7-2 and TRBJ2-7, the complete variable domain reads GAGVSQSPSNKVTEKGKDVELRCDPISGHTALYWYRQSLGQGLEFLIYFQGNSAPDKSGLPSDRFSAERTGGSVSTLTIQRTQQEDSAVYLCASSQRYSARLEQYFGPGTRLTVT.

The J gene is TRBJ1-4, the V gene TRBV24-1, with D uncertain. Trimming shortened V by 5 bases and J by 7 bases, and 7 bases separated the two germline ends. The CDR3 loop spans 12 amino acids. Germline CDR1 KGHDR, CDR2 SFDVKD. The CDR3 DNA is TGTGCCACCAGTGGACTTGGTGAAAAACTGTTTTTT. As protein: CATSGLGEKLFF.

This clonotype was seen a handful of times. The rearrangement links TRBV7-3 to TRBJ2-5; D possibly corresponds to TRBD1 (5 bases). The J call may be incorrect, as the DNA end agrees better with TRBJ2-7. CDR1 is SGHTA, CDR2 FQGTGA, per germline. This CDR3 is built from 13 residues. The CDR3 bases are TGTGCCAGCAGCTCCAGCAATACAGGCGAGCAGTACTTC. As protein: CASSSSNTGEQYF.

The rearrangement joins TRBV20-1 to TRBJ2-1, with no clear D. The CDR3 consists of 15 residues. Trimming left V 3 bases short and J 5 bases short, with 17 bases between. Germline V CDR1 and CDR2: DFQATT, SNEGSKA (reference sequence). The CDR3, as DNA: TGCAGTGCTAGTATCCTGGGCCAGAGACACAATGAGCAGTTCTTC. Translated: CSASILGQRHNEQFF.

This chain links TRBV21-1 with TRBJ2-1; the table assigns TRBD1, which was not confirmed against the DNA. The end of the DNA aligns better with TRBJ2-7, so the J call may be wrong. TRBV21-1 is a recognized pseudogene. The length of the CDR3 is 14 residues. The CDR3 DNA reads as TGTGCCAGCAATTCTGCGGGACAGGCCTACGAGCAGTACTTC. This sequence encodes CASNSAGQAYEQYF.

The chain recombines TRBV7-9 with TRBJ2-1; 10 nucleotides agree with TRBD2. The DNA end favors TRBJ2-7, so the J call may be wrong. CDR1 and CDR2 (germline): SEHNR, FQNEAQ (reference sequence). The CDR3 sequence is 18 residues long. The CDR3 spells CASSLLALAGGRYNEQYF. The CDR3 region has the DNA TGTGCCAGCAGCTTATTAGCCTTAGCGGGGGGCCGCTACAATGAGCAGTACTTC.

The table lists this clonotype with a count of one. This chain joins TRBV20-1 and TRBJ1-2; TRBD1 aligns across 9 bases. Germline values: CDR1 DFQATT, CDR2 SNEGSKA (reference sequence). Trimming at V came to 3 bases and at J to 2 bases, leaving 4 bases not matched to a gene. This CDR3 contains 14 residues. Here the CDR3 DNA reads TGCAGTGCTAGTACCGGACAGGGGAACTATGGCTACACCTTC. The encoded protein is CSASTGQGNYGYTF.

The chain has TRBV7-2 and TRBJ2-7, with D perhaps matching TRBD2 (6 bases). CDR3 length: 15 residues. Per the germline V gene, CDR1 is SGHTA and CDR2 is FQGNSA. V dropped 7 bases and J dropped 4 bases, with 20 bases sitting between them. The CDR3: CASTIMGPGGYEQYF. The CDR3 bases are TGTGCCAGCACGATCATGGGCCCCGGGGGTTACGAGCAGTACTTC.

This clonotype appeared a single time. The V and J genes are TRBV5-5 and TRBJ2-1; D is possibly TRBD1 (5 bases). Germline V gives CDR1 SGHKS, CDR2 YYEKEE (reference sequence). The CDR3 covers 15 residues. V dropped 0 bases and J dropped 0 bases, with 7 bases sitting between them. CDR3 protein: CASSLDRNSYNEQFF. As DNA, the CDR3 is TGTGCCAGCAGCTTGGACAGGAACTCCTACAATGAGCAGTTCTTC. The full variable domain, with the rest looked up from reference TRBV5-5 and TRBJ2-1, is DAGVTQSPTHLIKTRGQQVTLRCSPISGHKSVSWYQQVLGQGPQFIFQYYEKEERGRGNFPDRFSARQFPNYSSELNVNALLLGDSALYLCASSLDRNSYNEQFFGPGTRLTVL.

The rearrangement uses TRBV10-3 and TRBJ1-2; a possible D gene is TRBD1 (5 bases). Germline CDR1 is ENHRY and CDR2 is SYGVKD. CDR3 length: 13 amino acids. V shed 6 bases and J shed 5 bases, with 13 bases lying between them. CDR3 residues: CAISEGTRYGYTF. The CDR3 DNA sequence: TGTGCCATCAGCGAGGGGACTCGTTATGGCTACACCTTC.

CDR3 sequence: CASVRTYTDTQYF. The CDR3 DNA is TGTGCGAGCGTCCGGACGTACACAGATACGCAGTATTTT. The gene calls are TRBV7-2 and TRBJ2-3; D gene unclear. CDR1 is SGHTA and CDR2 is FQGNSA in the germline V gene. This CDR3 comprises 13 residues.

This rearrangement joins TRBV5-6 to TRBJ2-3; D is unclear. V was cut by 1 base and J by 5 bases, with 14 bases left in between. The CDR3 runs 15 residues. Germline-derived CDR1 and CDR2 are SGHDT and YYEEEE. CDR3 in amino acids: CASSLTPSVGDTQYF. The DNA for the CDR3 is TGTGCCAGCAGCTTGACTCCCTCCGTGGGAGATACGCAGTATTTT.

The table lists this clonotype with a few counts. The CDR3 bases are TGCGCCAGCAGCTTGGGCGGCGGTGGAACCTACGAGCAGTACTTC. It encodes CASSLGGGGTYEQYF. The rearrangement links TRBV5-1 to TRBJ2-7; D uncertain. CDR3 length: 15 residues. V lost 0 bases and J 2 bases, leaving 12 bases between the germline ends. Germline values: CDR1 SGHRS, CDR2 YFSETQ. The complete variable domain, with remaining parts taken from reference TRBV5-1 and TRBJ2-7, reads KAGVTQTPRYLIKTRGQQVTLSCSPISGHRSVSWYQQTPGQGLQFLFEYFSETQRNKGNFPGRFSGRQFSNSRSEMNVSTLELGDSALYLCASSLGGGGTYEQYFGPGTRLTVT.

J is TRBJ2-5 and V is TRBV11-1, with D maybe TRBD2 (6 bases). The V gene lost 5 bases and the J gene lost 4 bases, with 14 bases spanning the gap. The CDR3 is 14 residues long. Germline CDR1 is SGHAT and CDR2 is FQDESV (reference sequence). The CDR3 DNA is TGTGCCAGCAGCCACTCGGACGGGGGAGAGACCCAGTACTTC. Protein: CASSHSDGGETQYF.

The chain is built from TRBV10-3 and TRBJ2-7, with D possibly matching TRBD1 (6 bases). The length of the CDR3 is 13 residues. V lost 6 bases and J 2 bases, leaving 11 bases between the germline ends. Germline values: CDR1 ENHRY, CDR2 SYGVKD. The CDR3 sequence: CAISPAGAYEQYF. CDR3 bases: TGTGCCATCAGCCCGGCAGGGGCCTACGAGCAGTACTTC.

This chain joins TRBV7-2 and TRBJ2-2; TRBD2 might be the D (5 bases). Germline-derived CDR1 and CDR2 are SGHTA and FQGNSA. Trimming cost V 4 bases and J 3 bases, with 12 bases left between them. The CDR3 spans 15 residues. This CDR3 is CASSSTRLYTGELFF. In nucleotides, the CDR3 is TGTGCCAGCAGCTCCACTAGGCTTTACACCGGGGAGCTGTTTTTT.

In its sample, this clonotype was seen a few times. The CDR3 region is CASSRLAEPSGANVLTF. Here the CDR3 DNA reads TGTGCCAGCAGCCGACTAGCGGAACCCTCTGGGGCCAACGTCCTGACTTTC. The chain recombines TRBV4-2 with TRBJ2-6; 9 nucleotides align to TRBD2. In germline, CDR1 is LGHNA, CDR2 YNFKEQ. The V and J ends lost 4 bases and 0 bases, in that order; junction bases with no gene match: 4. The CDR3 totals 17 residues.

This CDR3 is CASSRLQGHEQFF. The CDR3 DNA sequence: TGCGCCAGCAGCCGACTACAGGGGCATGAGCAGTTCTTC. V is TRBV5-1 and J is TRBJ2-1; 7 positions match TRBD1. Looked up from germline, CDR1 is SGHRS and CDR2 is YFSETQ. The junction had 6 bases not matched to a gene; V was cut back by 4 bases and J by 8 bases. This CDR3 spans 13 amino acids. The full variable domain, in which reference TRBV5-1 and TRBJ2-1 provide the parts outside the CDR3, is KAGVTQTPRYLIKTRGQQVTLSCSPISGHRSVSWYQQTPGQGLQFLFEYFSETQRNKGNFPGRFSGRQFSNSRSEMNVSTLELGDSALYLCASSRLQGHEQFFGPGTRLTVL.

The V gene is TRBV3-1, the J gene TRBJ2-4; 9 bases are shared with TRBD1. Matching the DNA end better, TRBJ2-7 makes the J call doubtful. This CDR3 contains 14 residues. CDR1 and CDR2 (germline): LGHDT, YNNKEL (reference sequence). This CDR3 reads CASLPGTGSHEQYF. CDR3 nucleotide sequence: TGTGCCAGCCTTCCCGGGACAGGGTCCCACGAGCAGTACTTC.

Only one count was recorded for this clonotype. V usage is TRBV5-1 and J usage is TRBJ2-2, with D uncertain. Germline V gene sequence: CDR1 SGHRS, CDR2 YFSETQ. The CDR3 covers 14 residues. Trimming shortened V by 4 bases and J by 1 base, and 8 bases separated the two germline ends. The DNA for the CDR3 is TGCGCCAGCAGCCCGCGACAGAACACCGGGGAGCTGTTTTTT. Residues: CASSPRQNTGELFF.